The rows below give T cell receptor beta chains drawn from one sample of a study of cytomegalovirus exposure and HLA in healthy donors. Using immunoSEQ multiplex PCR, the repertoire was profiled, and TCRdb retains in-frame clones only, with some absent. The data hold roughly 180,000 clones, with around three quarters observed a single time. Input material: PBMCs. Receptors were obtained from a woman younger than 45 in good health and CMV-seronegative. Each CDR3 is given with its conserved first and last residue. Each record gives: V gene, D gene, J gene, clone size, CDR3 DNA, CDR3 protein. A D gene is named only where the DNA matches it firmly. Not all rows give a size; the values are once, few, many and, for expanded clones, a class.

TRBV9,NA,TRBJ2-4,NA,TGTGCCAGCAGCGTAAGTCAAGGGGCGGAAAACATTCAGTACTTC,CASSVSQGAENIQYF
TRBV5-1,NA,TRBJ1-2,NA,TGCGCCAGCAGCTTTAATACAGCTAACTATGGCTACACCTTC,CASSFNTANYGYTF
TRBV5-1,NA,TRBJ2-3,NA,TGCGCCAGCAGCTTGGGTCTACTGGGCACAGATACGCAGTATTTT,CASSLGLLGTDTQYF
TRBV5-1,NA,TRBJ2-1,NA,TGCGCCAGCAGCTTGGGGACAGCCTACAATGAGCAGTTCTTC,CASSLGTAYNEQFF
TRBV15,NA,TRBJ1-2,once,TGTGCCACCAGCAGAGTCGGGAGTGGGGTTAACGGTGGCTACACCTTC,CATSRVGSGVNGGYTF
TRBV6-5,TRBD2,TRBJ2-1,NA,TGTGCCAGCAGACCTAGCGGGGGGGCGGGGAATGAGCAGTTCTTC,CASRPSGGAGNEQFF
TRBV6-4,TRBD2,TRBJ2-1,NA,TGTGCCAGCAGTGCGGTCAGCGGGGGTTACAATGAGCAGTTCTTC,CASSAVSGGYNEQFF
TRBV9,TRBD1,TRBJ2-3,NA,TGTGCCAGCAGCGTAGTGGGACAGGGGAACACAGATACGCAGTATTTT,CASSVVGQGNTDTQYF
TRBV6-6,NA,TRBJ1-2,NA,TGTGCCAGCAGTTACGTAAAACAGGGAAACTATGGCTACACCTTC,CASSYVKQGNYGYTF
TRBV7-9,TRBD2,TRBJ2-5,NA,TGTGCCAGCAGCCCCCTGGGTAGCGGGGTTGTGGAGACCCAGTACTTC,CASSPLGSGVVETQYF
TRBV14,TRBD1,TRBJ1-4,NA,TGTGCCAGCAGCCTTGGACTCCGGGACAGGGCGCGCGAAAAATCTAATGAAAAACTGTTTTTT,CASSLGLRDRAREKSNEKLFF
TRBV5-1,TRBD2,TRBJ2-2,few,TGCGCCAGCAGCTTCGGACTAGCGGGGGGGAACACCGGGGAGCTGTTTTTT,CASSFGLAGGNTGELFF
TRBV27,TRBD1,TRBJ2-1,once,TGTGCCAGCAGTAAAGACAGGGTCTACAATGAGCAGTTCTTC,CASSKDRVYNEQFF
TRBV7-2,TRBD2,TRBJ2-3,NA,TGTGCCAGCAGCTTTTCGGGCGGGGGTACAGATACGCAGTATTTT,CASSFSGGGTDTQYF
TRBV5-4,TRBD2,TRBJ2-1,NA,TGTGCCAGCAGCCCCGATCTGCGGGGGGGGCACTACAATGAGCAGTTCTTC,CASSPDLRGGHYNEQFF
TRBV6-6,NA,TRBJ2-7,NA,TGTGCCAGCAGTTCCGGCGGGGACGAGCAGTACTTC,CASSSGGDEQYF
TRBV29-1,NA,TRBJ2-7,NA,TGCAGCGTTCTCCGGGACTCCGCCTCCTACGAGCAGTACTTC,CSVLRDSASYEQYF
TRBV5-5,NA,TRBJ1-5,NA,TGTGCCAGCAGCTTGGGGCTTCAGGGGCCTAGCAATCAGCCCCAGCATTTT,CASSLGLQGPSNQPQHF
TRBV2,TRBD1,TRBJ1-1,NA,TGTGCCAGCAGTGTGAGTCAGGGGGGCGAGAACACTGAAGCTTTCTTT,CASSVSQGGENTEAFF
TRBV7-9,TRBD2,TRBJ2-3,once,TGTGCCAGCAGCTTTGGGACTAGCGGTCCAGATACGCAGTATTTT,CASSFGTSGPDTQYF
TRBV5-1,TRBD1,TRBJ1-6,NA,TGCGCCAGCAGCCCCAGAGCGGCTATCGACAGGGTCGAAAATTCACCCCTCCACTTT,CASSPRAAIDRVENSPLHF
TRBV7-8,NA,TRBJ2-7,NA,TGTGCCAGCAGCTTAGAGGCAGGTAGCTCCTACGAGCAGTACTTC,CASSLEAGSSYEQYF
TRBV7-2,NA,TRBJ2-7,NA,TGTGCCAGCAGCAAGAAACATCCTTACGAGCAGTACTTC,CASSKKHPYEQYF
TRBV5-6,TRBD1,TRBJ2-7,NA,TGTGCCAGCAGCCCCAAAATGGGTAGACCGGGACAGGGTTACGAGCAGTACTTC,CASSPKMGRPGQGYEQYF
TRBV4-1,NA,TRBJ1-4,NA,TGCGCCAGCAGCCAACTGGGGAGTGAAAAACTGTTTTTT,CASSQLGSEKLFF
TRBV30,NA,TRBJ2-7,few,TGTGCCTGGAGTTTTGGGTCAACTAACGAGCAGTACTTC,CAWSFGSTNEQYF
TRBV4-3,TRBD2,TRBJ2-3,once,TGCGCCAGCAGCCAAGGTCAGACTAGCGTCGCAGATACGCAGTATTTT,CASSQGQTSVADTQYF
TRBV28,NA,TRBJ2-5,NA,TGTGCCAGCAGGGGCTCAGCGGCGGTCCAAGAGACCCAGTACTTC,CASRGSAAVQETQYF
TRBV7-7,NA,TRBJ2-7,NA,TGTGCCAGCCGAGACCACGGGGTCGGGGTTGAGTACGAGCAGTACTTC,CASRDHGVGVEYEQYF
TRBV10-1,TRBD2,TRBJ2-3,NA,TGCGCCAGCTCCGGGACTAGCTGGGATACGCAGTATTTT,CASSGTSWDTQYF
TRBV7-3,NA,TRBJ2-3,NA,TGTGCCAGCAGCTTAGGGCAGGCTAGCACAGATACGCAGTATTTT,CASSLGQASTDTQYF